The rows below give T cell receptor beta chains drawn from one sample of a study of shared clonotypes between healthy human individuals. Profiled with immunoSEQ multiplex PCR; TCRdb holds only in-frame clones, not every one. This table has 600,000 to 700,000 clones, approximately 73% appearing once. The sequencing input was memory CD4+ T cells sorted from blood. Receptor source: a woman in her 30s in good health. Each CDR3 is given with its conserved first and last residue. Fields, in order: CDR3 protein, CDR3 DNA, V gene, D gene, J gene, CDR3 length, clone size. The D gene is left open where the match is weak. Clone size is given for some rows only: seen once, a few or many times, or a class if the clone is expanded.

CAGSDLPRRQETQYF	TGTGCCGGCAGTGATCTCCCTAGGCGGCAAGAGACCCAGTACTTC	TRBV6-1	NA	TRBJ2-5	15	NA
CASSYSSGGSAGELFF	TGTGCCAGCAGTTACTCGTCCGGGGGCAGTGCCGGGGAGCTGTTTTTT	TRBV6-6	NA	TRBJ2-2	16	NA
CASSQDTLPGPYEQYF	TGTGCCAGCAGCCAAGACACCCTCCCTGGGCCTTACGAGCAGTACTTC	TRBV4-2	NA	TRBJ2-7	16	NA
CASRKKSSGNTIYF	TGTGCCAGCAGAAAAAAGAGCTCTGGAAACACCATATATTTT	TRBV28	NA	TRBJ1-3	14	NA
CASSYSYEQYF	TGTGCCAGCAGTTATTCTTACGAGCAGTACTTC	TRBV2	NA	TRBJ2-7	11	NA
CASSPRQGFDEKLFF	TGTGCCAGCAGTCCGCGACAGGGGTTCGATGAAAAACTGTTTTTT	TRBV28	TRBD1	TRBJ1-4	15	NA
CASSPRRWGETQYF	TGTGCCAGCAGCCCGAGGCGATGGGGTGAGACCCAGTACTTC	TRBV7-9	NA	TRBJ2-5	14	NA
CASSRDPRWETQYF	TGTGCCAGCAGTCGTGACCCAAGATGGGAGACCCAGTACTTC	TRBV5-4	NA	TRBJ2-5	14	NA
CASSVGNAIGDGEQYF	TGTGCCAGCAGCGTAGGTAACGCGATTGGGGACGGCGAGCAGTACTTC	TRBV9	NA	TRBJ2-7	16	NA
CASSSRHAEGSEQFF	TGTGCCAGCAGCTCCCGACATGCAGAAGGTAGTGAGCAGTTCTTC	TRBV5-8	NA	TRBJ2-1	15	NA
CASSSQENTEAFF	TGTGCCAGCAGCAGTCAGGAGAACACTGAAGCTTTCTTT	TRBV7-3	NA	TRBJ1-1	13	NA
CASSSWTDPYEQYF	TGTGCCAGCAGTTCCTGGACCGACCCCTACGAGCAGTACTTC	TRBV6-5	NA	TRBJ2-7	14	NA
CATRGGRGQPQHF	TGTGCCACTCGAGGGGGGAGGGGACAGCCCCAGCATTTT	TRBV28	NA	TRBJ1-5	13	NA
CASSVQGAGLDEQYF	TGTGCCAGCAGCGTACAGGGGGCTGGACTGGACGAGCAGTACTTC	TRBV27	TRBD1	TRBJ2-7	15	NA
CASSLRAGGPYEQYF	TGTGCCAGCAGTTTAAGGGCAGGGGGTCCCTACGAGCAGTACTTC	TRBV27	TRBD1	TRBJ2-7	15	few
CASSLGGSGQETQYF	TGCGCCAGCAGCTTGGGGGGTAGCGGTCAAGAGACCCAGTACTTC	TRBV5-1	NA	TRBJ2-5	15	NA
CATVQGGGFFNEQFF	TGTGCCACCGTCCAAGGAGGGGGCTTCTTCAATGAGCAGTTCTTC	TRBV15	NA	TRBJ2-1	15	NA
CASSQEPGLDIYNEQFF	TGCGCCAGCAGCCAAGAACCGGGACTAGACATCTACAATGAGCAGTTCTTC	TRBV4-1	TRBD2	TRBJ2-1	17	NA
CSVKLANEQYF	TGCAGCGTTAAACTAGCGAACGAGCAGTACTTC	TRBV29-1	TRBD2	TRBJ2-7	11	NA
CASSTGTVGMNTEAFF	TGCGCCAGCAGCACGGGGACAGTAGGTATGAACACTGAAGCTTTCTTT	TRBV5-1	TRBD1	TRBJ1-1	16	NA
CASSGLGPIYGELFF	TGTGCCAGCAGCGGACTAGGGCCGATTTACGGGGAGCTGTTTTTT	TRBV13	TRBD2	TRBJ2-2	15	NA
CASSADSSSYNEQFF	TGCGCCAGCAGCGCCGACTCTAGTTCCTACAATGAGCAGTTCTTC	TRBV5-1	NA	TRBJ2-1	15	NA
CASTPFGWGGQPQHF	TGTGCCAGCACCCCCTTTGGATGGGGAGGTCAGCCCCAGCATTTT	TRBV28	NA	TRBJ1-5	15	once
CASSLFGQGRLNTEAFF	TGTGCCAGCAGTTTATTCGGACAGGGCCGATTGAACACTGAAGCTTTCTTT	TRBV28	TRBD1	TRBJ1-1	17	NA
CASSNGVTQETQYF	TGCGCCAGCAGCAACGGAGTTACCCAAGAGACCCAGTACTTC	TRBV5-1	NA	TRBJ2-5	14	NA
CASSQDRGSSYNEQFF	TGTGCCAGCAGCCAAGATAGGGGAAGCTCCTACAATGAGCAGTTCTTC	TRBV4-2	NA	TRBJ2-1	16	few
CASSQPFGANVLTF	TGCGCCAGCAGTCAACCCTTTGGGGCCAACGTCCTGACTTTC	TRBV4-1	NA	TRBJ2-6	14	NA
CASSLGDYGYTF	TGTGCCAGCAGTCTAGGGGACTATGGCTACACCTTC	TRBV28	NA	TRBJ1-2	12	NA
CASSHSGGEAFF	TGTGCCAGCAGCCACTCAGGGGGTGAAGCTTTCTTT	TRBV7-9	TRBD1	TRBJ1-1	12	NA